The 13 T cell receptor beta chains in this list originate from one sample, sequenced in a study of T cell responses to AZD1222 COVID-19 vaccine. Sequencing used immunoSEQ multiplex PCR; TCRdb keeps in-frame clones, though not all of them. Of some 170,000 clones listed, about 93% were seen once; the top ten hold around 0.93%. This sample comprised peripheral blood, obtained 28 days after the second dose of the MenACWY control vaccine. The receptors stem from an adult who received the MenACWY meningococcal vaccine as a control.

This clone was found once. The chain employs TRBV28 and TRBJ1-2, with 10 nucleotides matching TRBD1. The CDR3 contains 15 residues. V shed 3 bases, J shed 7 bases, and the junction held 8 bases outside the gene matches. Germline loops: CDR1 MDHEN, CDR2 SYDVKM. CDR3 in amino acids: CASSFQGQGGSGYTF. CDR3 bases: TGTGCCAGCAGTTTCCAAGGACAGGGGGGAAGTGGCTACACCTTC.

This sequence joins TRBV3-1 (or the pseudogene TRBV3-2) and TRBJ1-3; D is unresolved. Germline CDR1 LGHDT, CDR2 YNNKEL (reference sequence). The ends were cut back, 1 base at V and 3 bases at J, with 7 bases in the middle. This CDR3 comprises 14 residues. CDR3 coding DNA: TGTGCCAGCAGCCAAGTGGGGAGTGGAAACACCATATATTTT. It encodes CASSQVGSGNTIYF.

The genes are TRBV6-5 and TRBJ1-5, with 9 bases matching TRBD1. This CDR3 contains 16 residues. In germline, CDR1 is MNHEY, CDR2 SVGAGI. Trimming took 0 bases from V and 7 from J; bases not matched to a gene: 7. CDR3 DNA sequence: TGTGCCAGCAGTTACTCCATACAGGGGGCCGGACAGCCCCAGCATTTT. As protein: CASSYSIQGAGQPQHF.

This chain connects TRBV9 to TRBJ2-5, with D possibly TRBD1 on 6 matching bases. CDR1 is SGDLS, CDR2 YYNGEE, per germline. Trimming stripped 0 bases from V and 5 bases from J, with 14 bases between. The CDR3 runs to 15 residues. CDR3 bases: TGTGCCAGCAGCGTAGGGACAGTCCTCTGGGAGACCCAGTACTTC. This gives the protein CASSVGTVLWETQYF. Based on the CDR3 plus reference TRBV9 and TRBJ2-5, the full variable domain is DSGVTQTPKHLITATGQRVTLRCSPRSGDLSVYWYQQSLDQGLQFLIQYYNGEERAKGNILERFSAQQFPDLHSELNLSSLELGDSALYFCASSVGTVLWETQYFGPGTRLLVL.

J is TRBJ2-6 and V is TRBV18; 12 bases match TRBD2. This CDR3 comprises 18 residues. The germline V gene has CDR1 KGHSH and CDR2 LQKENI. The V gene end was trimmed by 5 bases and the J gene end by 0 bases; junction bases not matched to a gene: 5. CDR3 DNA: TGTGCCAGCTCAACTAGCGGGGGGCAAAGCTCTGGGGCCAACGTCCTGACTTTC. Its protein is CASSTSGGQSSGANVLTF.

This sequence joins TRBV3-1 (or the pseudogene TRBV3-2) and TRBJ2-2; TRBD1 might be the D (6 bases). Germline CDR1 is LGHDT and CDR2 is YNNKEL (reference sequence). V lost 0 bases and J lost 4, with 6 bases in between. The CDR3 spans 14 residues. CDR3 sequence: CASSQDRGTGELFF. The DNA of the CDR3 is TGTGCCAGCAGCCAAGACAGGGGCACCGGGGAGCTGTTTTTT.

The chain uses TRBV7-2 and TRBJ1-6; no reliable D call. The CDR3 is 12 residues long. Trimming took off 5 bases at V and 10 bases at J, with 9 bases between the two ends. The V gene's germline CDR1 is SGHTA and CDR2 FQGNSA. In nucleotides, the CDR3 is TGTGCCAGCAGCCTCTCGAGGTCACCCCTCCACTTT. Translating it yields CASSLSRSPLHF. The full variable domain, completed using reference TRBV7-2 and TRBJ1-6, is GAGVSQSPSNKVTEKGKDVELRCDPISGHTALYWYRQSLGQGLEFLIYFQGNSAPDKSGLPSDRFSAERTGGSVSTLTIQRTQQEDSAVYLCASSLSRSPLHFGNGTRLTVT.

The chain combines TRBV7-9 with TRBJ1-1; D perhaps matches TRBD1 (6 bases). Trimming removed 3 bases at V and 1 base at J, with 9 bases between. Germline CDR1 is SEHNR and CDR2 is FQNEAQ (reference sequence). The length of the CDR3 is 14 residues. The CDR3 region is CASSLLQGNTEAFF. The CDR3 nucleotides are TGTGCCAGCAGCTTGTTACAGGGGAACACTGAAGCTTTCTTT.

The rearrangement joins TRBV4-3 to TRBJ1-6; TRBD1 agrees at 7 bases. The V and J ends lost 1 base and 0 bases, in that order; junction bases with no gene match: 6. The V gene's germline CDR1 is LGHNA and CDR2 YSLEER. The CDR3 is 18 residues long. CDR3 nucleotide sequence: TGCGCCAGCAGCCAAGGAGGGGACAGTTCCTCCTATAATTCACCCCTCCACTTT. Translation: CASSQGGDSSSYNSPLHF.

The chain carries TRBV5-4 and TRBJ2-7; 8 bases line up with TRBD2. The CDR3 runs to 16 residues. The germline V gene has CDR1 SGHNT and CDR2 YYREEE (reference sequence). J lost 3 bases, V lost 4 bases, and 12 bases had no gene match. The CDR3 DNA reads TGTGCCAGCAGCCCCATGTCGGGGGGGGTCCTCTACGAGCAGTACTTC. Translated: CASSPMSGGVLYEQYF.

The rearrangement uses TRBV28 and TRBJ1-1; possibly TRBD1 for D (6 bases). V gave up 6 bases and J gave up 0 bases, with 8 bases separating them. This CDR3 has 13 residues. The germline V gene has CDR1 MDHEN and CDR2 SYDVKM. This chain's CDR3 is CASSEGVNTEAFF. CDR3 DNA: TGTGCCAGCAGCGAGGGGGTGAACACTGAAGCTTTCTTT.

This chain links TRBV7-2 with TRBJ1-5; D gene unclear. V was shortened by 2 bases and J by 1 base, with 15 bases between the two germline ends. Germline CDR1 and CDR2: SGHTA and FQGNSA. The CDR3 runs to 17 residues. Here the CDR3 DNA reads TGTGCCAGCAGCTTAAGGGAGGCATATAGGAGCAATCAGCCCCAGCATTTT. Its translation is CASSLREAYRSNQPQHF.

The chain links TRBV5-5 to TRBJ2-5; 8 nucleotides agree with TRBD2. This CDR3 is built from 16 residues. Germline V gene sequence: CDR1 SGHKS, CDR2 YYEKEE (reference sequence). V trimming: 0 bases; J trimming: 5 bases; junction bases outside the gene matches: 9. The CDR3 region is CASSLEAGGAVETQYF. The CDR3 nucleotides read TGTGCCAGCAGCTTGGAGGCCGGGGGGGCCGTGGAGACCCAGTACTTC.